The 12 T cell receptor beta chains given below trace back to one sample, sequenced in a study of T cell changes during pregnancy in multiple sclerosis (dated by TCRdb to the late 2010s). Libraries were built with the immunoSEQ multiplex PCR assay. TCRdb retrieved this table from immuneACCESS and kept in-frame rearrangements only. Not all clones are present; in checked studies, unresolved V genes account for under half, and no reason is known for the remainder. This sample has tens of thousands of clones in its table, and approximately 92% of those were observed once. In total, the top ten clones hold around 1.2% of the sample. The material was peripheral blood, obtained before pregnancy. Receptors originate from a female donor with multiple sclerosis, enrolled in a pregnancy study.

CDR3 sequence: CASSTGTGGSDTEAFF. Here the CDR3 DNA reads TGTGCCAGCAGCACCGGGACAGGGGGATCGGACACTGAAGCTTTCTTT. The chain employs TRBV4-2 and TRBJ1-1; TRBD1 aligns across 11 bases. V was clipped by 5 bases and J by 3 bases; unmatched bases: 8. Germline CDR1 reads LGHNA; CDR2 reads YNFKEQ. CDR3 length: 16 amino acids.

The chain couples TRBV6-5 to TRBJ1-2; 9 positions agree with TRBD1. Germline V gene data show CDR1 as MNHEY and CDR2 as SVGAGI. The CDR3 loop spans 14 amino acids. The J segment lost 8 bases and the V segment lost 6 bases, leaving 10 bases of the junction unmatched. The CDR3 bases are TGTGCCAGCAGCCGGGACAGGGAGGGACGAGGCTACACCTTC. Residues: CASSRDREGRGYTF.

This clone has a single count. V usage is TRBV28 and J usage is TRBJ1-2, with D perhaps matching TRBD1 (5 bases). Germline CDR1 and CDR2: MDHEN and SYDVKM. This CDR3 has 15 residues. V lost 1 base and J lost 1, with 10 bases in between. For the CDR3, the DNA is TGTGCCAGCAGTTTATACAGGACAATTAACTATGGCTACACCTTC. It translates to CASSLYRTINYGYTF.

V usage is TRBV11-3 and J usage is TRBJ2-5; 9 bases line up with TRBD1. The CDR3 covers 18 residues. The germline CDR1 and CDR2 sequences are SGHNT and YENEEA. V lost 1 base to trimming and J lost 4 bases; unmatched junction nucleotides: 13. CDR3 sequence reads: CASSLGAKFTGGRETQYF. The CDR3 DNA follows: TGTGCCAGCAGCTTAGGAGCTAAATTCACAGGGGGCCGAGAGACCCAGTACTTC.

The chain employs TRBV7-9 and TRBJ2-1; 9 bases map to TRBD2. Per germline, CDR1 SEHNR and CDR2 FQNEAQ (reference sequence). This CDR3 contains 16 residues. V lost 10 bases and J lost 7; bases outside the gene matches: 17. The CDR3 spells CAIPRPGTSTGNEQFF. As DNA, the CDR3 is TGTGCCATTCCGCGGCCCGGGACTAGCACAGGAAATGAGCAGTTCTTC.

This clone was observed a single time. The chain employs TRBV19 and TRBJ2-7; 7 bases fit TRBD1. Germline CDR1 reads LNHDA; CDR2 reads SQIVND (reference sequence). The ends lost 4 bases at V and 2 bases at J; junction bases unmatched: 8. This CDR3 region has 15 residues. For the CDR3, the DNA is TGTGCCAGTAGTACGACCCGGGACAGCCCCTACGAGCAGTACTTC. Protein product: CASSTTRDSPYEQYF.

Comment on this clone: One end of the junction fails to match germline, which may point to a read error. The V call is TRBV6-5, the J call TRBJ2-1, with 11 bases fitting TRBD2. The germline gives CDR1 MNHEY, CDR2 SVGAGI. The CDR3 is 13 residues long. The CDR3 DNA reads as TGTGCCAGCAGTCGGACCCGACTAGCGGGGTTTGTCTTC. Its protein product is CASSRTRLAGFVF.

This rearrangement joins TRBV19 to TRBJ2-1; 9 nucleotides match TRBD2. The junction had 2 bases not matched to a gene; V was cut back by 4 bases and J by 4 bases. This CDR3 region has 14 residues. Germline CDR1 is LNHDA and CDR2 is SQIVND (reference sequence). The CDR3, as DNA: TGTGCCAGTAGTACGGGACTAGCTTACAATGAGCAGTTCTTC. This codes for CASSTGLAYNEQFF.

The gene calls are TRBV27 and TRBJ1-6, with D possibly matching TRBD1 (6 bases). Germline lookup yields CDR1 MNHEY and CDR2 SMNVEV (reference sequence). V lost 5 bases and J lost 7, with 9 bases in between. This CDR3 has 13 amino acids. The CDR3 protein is CASSEQGNSPLHF. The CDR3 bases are TGTGCCAGCAGTGAACAGGGAAATTCACCCCTCCACTTT.

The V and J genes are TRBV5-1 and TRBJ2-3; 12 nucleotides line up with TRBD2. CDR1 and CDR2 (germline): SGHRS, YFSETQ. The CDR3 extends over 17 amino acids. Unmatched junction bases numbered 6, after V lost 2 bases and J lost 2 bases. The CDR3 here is CASSLSPSGRVTDTQYF. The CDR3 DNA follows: TGCGCCAGCAGCTTAAGTCCTAGCGGGAGGGTCACAGATACGCAGTATTTT.

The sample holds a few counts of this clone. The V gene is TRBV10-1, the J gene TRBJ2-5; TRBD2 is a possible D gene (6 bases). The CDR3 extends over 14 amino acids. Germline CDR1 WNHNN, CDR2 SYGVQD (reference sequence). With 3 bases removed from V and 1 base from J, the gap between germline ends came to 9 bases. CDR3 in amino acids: CASSELTSQETQYF. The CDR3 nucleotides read TGCGCCAGCAGTGAATTGACTAGCCAAGAGACCCAGTACTTC.

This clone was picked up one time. The CDR3 DNA sequence: TGTGCCAGCAGTTCCCGGACAGGAAACTATGGCTACACCTTC. Amino acid sequence: CASSSRTGNYGYTF. This chain joins TRBV6-6 and TRBJ1-2; 7 bases are a match to TRBD1. The germline gives CDR1 MNHNY, CDR2 SVGAGI (reference sequence). V lost 4 bases and J lost 2; bases outside the gene matches: 4. The CDR3 runs 14 residues.